The 29 T cell receptor beta chains below were found in one sample sequenced in a study of T cells in Graves' hyperthyroidism and ophthalmopathy (dated by TCRdb to between 2019 and 2020). Receptor amplification or capture employed multiplex PCR. TCRdb shows the sequencer as Illumina HiSeq 2000. The TCR beta CDR3 regions were amplified from the RNA transcripts. A first-round RT-PCR of the TCR CDR3 used the HTBI primer set with the Qiagen OneStep RT-PCR kit. TCRdb handled the public reads itself, with Q25 trimming in fastp and clone calling in MiXCR, and kept productive beta chains. Rows merge per CDR3 protein into single entries with the most common DNA and genes. Counted in this sample were fewer than 350,000 distinct CDR3 sequences; about 20% of them appeared once. Of the sample, less than 65% falls within the top ten clones. Sequencing was done on a sample of blood. Receptors originate from a woman between 50 and 59 years old with Graves' hyperthyroidism.

This clonotype was seen only a few times. The chain combines TRBV4-1 with TRBJ2-7; 10 nucleotides line up with TRBD2. This CDR3 contains 17 residues. After removal of 4 bases from V and 7 bases from J, the junction contained 16 bases not matched to a gene. Germline CDR1 is MGHRA and CDR2 is YSYEKL. The CDR3 spells CASSLSGSGRAFGEQYF. CDR3 coding DNA: TGCGCCAGCAGCCTAAGCGGAAGCGGGAGGGCCTTTGGTGAGCAGTACTTC.

The CDR3 DNA sequence: TGTGCCAGCAGCCGCCGAGCTGGCGCTGAGGAGCAGTTCTTC. This translates into CASSRRAGAEEQFF. The V gene is TRBV7-3, the J gene TRBJ2-1; D not resolved. Germline V CDR1 and CDR2: SGHTA, FQGTGA. The V end lost 5 bases, the J end lost 10 bases, and 18 bases lay between the germline ends. The length of the CDR3 is 14 residues.

V is TRBV28 and J is TRBJ1-2; D unresolved. Germline CDR1 reads MDHEN; CDR2 reads SYDVKM. The ends were cut back, 3 bases at V and 4 bases at J, with 3 bases in the middle. The CDR3 contains 11 residues. In nucleotides, the CDR3 is TGTGCCAGCAGTTTTGCCTATGGCTACACCTTC. Its protein is CASSFAYGYTF.

The chain couples TRBV6-9 to TRBJ2-2; 10 nucleotides agree with TRBD2. CDR1 and CDR2 from the germline V gene are MNHGY and SVAAGI. The trim removed 4 bases at V and 7 bases at J, leaving 6 bases unmatched. The CDR3 sequence is 15 residues long. This CDR3 is CASSSLAGAGGELFF. The CDR3 DNA reads TGTGCCAGCAGTTCCCTAGCGGGAGCGGGCGGGGAGCTGTTTTTT.

This clonotype has just a few counts. The J gene is TRBJ2-3, the V gene TRBV20-1; tentatively, D is TRBD2 (6 bases). Germline CDR1 DFQATT, CDR2 SNEGSKA (reference sequence). CDR3 length equals 13 residues. Trimming removed 7 bases from V and 2 bases from J, with 13 bases in between. The CDR3 bases are TGCAGTGTAAGGGCGGGAAACACAGATACGCAGTATTTT. Translating it yields CSVRAGNTDTQYF.

This clonotype showed up many times. The rearrangement joins TRBV6-1 to TRBJ1-1; 7 bases are a match to TRBD1. V lost 2 bases, J lost 10 bases, and 4 bases stayed unmatched. Germline V CDR1 and CDR2: MNHNS, SASEGT. The CDR3 consists of 12 residues. The CDR3 protein is CASSETRGRAFF. DNA of the CDR3: TGTGCCAGCAGTGAAACGAGGGGGCGAGCTTTCTTT.

This chain links TRBV19 with TRBJ2-5; D is uncertain. With 3 bases removed from V and 5 bases from J, the gap between germline ends came to 10 bases. Germline V gene sequence: CDR1 LNHDA, CDR2 SQIVND (reference sequence). CDR3 length equals 13 residues. The CDR3 DNA reads as TGTGCCAGTAGTATCTCTAGTTGGGAGACCCAGTACTTC. This translates into CASSISSWETQYF.

In this sample, this clonotype turned up many times. The genes are TRBV11-3 and TRBJ2-2, with D possibly matching TRBD2 (6 bases). The CDR3 has 14 amino acids. Trimming took 5 bases from V and 5 from J, leaving 12 bases between them. Germline V CDR1 and CDR2: SGHNT, YENEEA. CDR3 amino acids: CASSRDSVTGELFF. As DNA, the CDR3 is TGTGCCAGCAGCCGGGACTCTGTTACCGGGGAGCTGTTTTTT.

A few counts support this clonotype. The chain employs TRBV5-5 and TRBJ2-1, with 9 bases matching TRBD1. From germline, CDR1 is SGHKS and CDR2 YYEKEE (reference sequence). The CDR3 extends over 13 amino acids. Germline trimming cut 6 bases from V and 6 bases from J; bases unmatched to any gene: 4. The CDR3 bases are TGTGCCAGCACCCGGGACAGGGCCAATGAGCAGTTCTTC. This translates into CASTRDRANEQFF.

This clonotype was seen repeatedly, ten times or more. The CDR3 coding sequence is TGTGCCAGCAGCCCTCTAGCTGGAAGCTCCTACGAGCAGTACTTC. Its translation is CASSPLAGSSYEQYF. The chain recombines TRBV7-2 with TRBJ2-7; a possible D gene is TRBD2 (5 bases). The CDR3 is 15 amino acids. The V end lost 5 bases, the J end lost 0 bases, and 14 bases lay between the germline ends. Germline V lookup: CDR1 SGHTA, CDR2 FQGNSA.

This clonotype was observed many times. The genes are TRBV11-2 and TRBJ2-3, with TRBD2 matching over 9 bases. This CDR3 is built from 18 residues. V dropped 3 bases and J dropped 2; count of bases not matched to a gene: 12. The germline CDR1 and CDR2 sequences are SGHAT and FQNNGV. The CDR3 nucleotides read TGTGCCAGCAGCTTCCCGATTCCATTAGCGGGAGACACAGATACGCAGTATTTT. Its protein is CASSFPIPLAGDTDTQYF.

This clonotype was observed at least ten times. V usage is TRBV3-1 and J usage is TRBJ2-3; 7 bases align to TRBD2. Germline trimming cut 1 base from V and 4 bases from J; bases unmatched to any gene: 2. This CDR3 spans 14 amino acids. CDR1 and CDR2 from the germline V gene are LGHDT and YNNKEL (reference sequence). The CDR3 here is CASSQGLAADTQYF. CDR3 nucleotide sequence: TGTGCCAGCAGCCAAGGACTAGCCGCAGATACGCAGTATTTT.

This clonotype has at least ten counts. The J gene is TRBJ2-1, the V gene TRBV5-1; tentative D call: TRBD2 (5 bases). Trimming took 0 bases from V and 10 from J, leaving 14 bases between them. Germline values: CDR1 SGHRS, CDR2 YFSETQ. The CDR3 length is 14 residues. CDR3: CASSLGASPSEQFF. The CDR3 DNA reads as TGCGCCAGCAGCTTGGGGGCTAGCCCCAGCGAGCAGTTCTTC. The entire variable domain, with the rest obtained from reference TRBV5-1 and TRBJ2-1, is as follows: KAGVTQTPRYLIKTRGQQVTLSCSPISGHRSVSWYQQTPGQGLQFLFEYFSETQRNKGNFPGRFSGRQFSNSRSEMNVSTLELGDSALYLCASSLGASPSEQFFGPGTRLTVL.

In this sample, this clonotype turned up many times. The genes are TRBV6-2 or TRBV6-3 and TRBJ1-6; D might be TRBD1 (5 bases). The CDR3 totals 17 residues. Looked up from germline, CDR1 is MNHEY and CDR2 is SVGEGT. The V end lost 2 bases, the J end lost 11 bases, and 22 bases lay between the germline ends. The CDR3 is CASSYRDTLERGTPLHF. The CDR3 DNA reads TGTGCCAGCAGTTACCGCGACACACTCGAGCGGGGGACACCCCTCCACTTT.

Only a few counts were recorded for this clonotype. The V and J genes are TRBV5-5 and TRBJ2-7, with D uncertain. CDR1 is SGHKS and CDR2 is YYEKEE in the germline V gene (reference sequence). Trimming removed 4 bases from V and 3 bases from J, with 8 bases in between. The CDR3 extends over 12 amino acids. CDR3 residues: CASSKDRYEQYF. CDR3 bases: TGTGCCAGCAGCAAGGATCGCTACGAGCAGTACTTC.

This clonotype was picked up a small number of times. V gene TRBV5-1 combines with J gene TRBJ2-4; D is unclear. There are 17 residues in the CDR3. Germline V gives CDR1 SGHRS, CDR2 YFSETQ. Between the trimmed V and J ends, which lost 1 base and 3 bases, there was a span of 17 bases. The CDR3 DNA reads TGCGCCAGCAGCTTGTCATCGGGTAGGGTAGGCAAAAACATTCAGTACTTC. It codes for CASSLSSGRVGKNIQYF.

With regard to this clonotype: Since a much larger clone is just one base distant, this may be a read error. The chain recombines TRBV7-3 with TRBJ2-3; D is unresolved. Germline CDR1 and CDR2: SGHTA and FQGTGA. The CDR3 is 13 amino acids. With 3 bases removed from V and 1 base from J, the gap between germline ends came to 5 bases. The CDR3 region is CASSFTRTDTQYF. As DNA, the CDR3 is TGTGCCAGCAGCTTCACTCGCACAGATACGCAGTATTTT.

This clonotype has a handful of counts. The V gene is TRBV5-1, the J gene TRBJ1-2; 10 bases align to TRBD1. With 4 bases clipped from V and 4 bases from J, the junction kept 7 bases outside the gene matches. Germline lookup yields CDR1 SGHRS and CDR2 YFSETQ. This CDR3 is 15 amino acids long. The CDR3 bases are TGCGCCAGCAGCCAGGGACAGGGGATCGGCTATGGCTACACCTTC. This sequence encodes CASSQGQGIGYGYTF.

The CDR3 loop reads CASSRAGPYEQYV. The CDR3 nucleotides read TGTGCCAGCAGCCGCGCGGGACCATACGAGCAGTACGTC. This sequence joins TRBV14 and TRBJ2-7; possibly TRBD2 for D (6 bases). V lost 4 bases to trimming and J lost 4 bases, with 11 bases between them. The V gene's germline CDR1 is SGHDN and CDR2 FVKESK. This CDR3 region has 13 residues.

This clonotype was recorded at least ten times. CDR3 nucleotide sequence: TGTGCCAGCAGCCAAGATCGTCAGGGCGAGCAGTACGTC. This gives the protein CASSQDRQGEQYV. The chain employs TRBV3-1 and TRBJ2-7, with D possibly TRBD1 on 5 matching bases. Germline loops: CDR1 LGHDT, CDR2 YNNKEL (reference sequence). The CDR3 is made up of 13 amino acids. Trimming cost V 0 bases and J 6 bases, with 9 bases left between them.

This clonotype was seen at least ten times. The V call is TRBV7-8, the J call TRBJ2-3, with 15 bases matching TRBD2. The germline gives CDR1 SGHVS, CDR2 FQNEAQ. V was pared by 5 bases and J by 4 bases, with 10 bases of the junction left unmatched. The CDR3 is 18 amino acids. The CDR3 protein is CASSRRTSGGAVADTQYF. The DNA of the CDR3 is TGTGCCAGCAGCCGACGGACTAGCGGGGGGGCAGTGGCAGATACGCAGTATTTT.

The V and J genes are TRBV5-1 and TRBJ1-2, with D perhaps TRBD1 (6 bases). This CDR3 has 14 residues. V was trimmed by 3 bases and J by 4 bases, leaving 13 bases between them. Germline values: CDR1 SGHRS, CDR2 YFSETQ. CDR3 protein: CASSYGQSSYGYTF. DNA for the CDR3: TGCGCCAGCAGCTACGGACAGTCGAGCTATGGCTACACCTTC. The entire variable domain, with the rest obtained from reference TRBV5-1 and TRBJ1-2, is as follows: KAGVTQTPRYLIKTRGQQVTLSCSPISGHRSVSWYQQTPGQGLQFLFEYFSETQRNKGNFPGRFSGRQFSNSRSEMNVSTLELGDSALYLCASSYGQSSYGYTFGSGTRLTVV.

The genes are TRBV18 and TRBJ2-7, with 7 bases matching TRBD1. Trimming removed 1 base from V and 6 bases from J; junction bases left unmatched: 6. This CDR3 has 14 amino acids. CDR1 KGHSH and CDR2 LQKENI come from the germline V gene. CDR3 coding DNA: TGTGCCAGCTCACCACAGGGGGCCACCTCCGAGCAGTACTTC. This sequence encodes CASSPQGATSEQYF.

At least ten counts were recorded for this clonotype. The rearrangement uses TRBV5-6 and TRBJ1-1; D is undetermined. The V end was cut by 4 bases, the J end by 6 bases, with 13 bases between. CDR3 length equals 13 residues. Germline V gene sequence: CDR1 SGHDT, CDR2 YYEEEE. Written as DNA, the CDR3 is TGTGCCAGCAGCGCCGGTAACAGCGCTGAAGCTTTCTTT. Translation: CASSAGNSAEAFF.

As for this clonotype: A clone one base away is much larger, so this may be a read error. This chain links TRBV6-1 with TRBJ2-7, with 9 positions matching TRBD1. Looked up from germline, CDR1 is MNHNS and CDR2 is SASEGT. The CDR3 extends over 14 amino acids. CDR3 in amino acids: CASSPGTGSSEQYF. CDR3 bases: TGTGCCAGCAGTCCCGGGACAGGGTCCTCCGAGCAGTACTTC.

This clonotype was seen a handful of times. The chain links TRBV9 to TRBJ1-1; D possibly corresponds to TRBD1 (5 bases). This CDR3 is built from 14 residues. Deletions cut 2 bases from V and 0 bases from J, with 8 bases between. Germline V gives CDR1 SGDLS, CDR2 YYNGEE. CDR3 amino acids: CASSVEQVNTEAFF. CDR3 sequence (DNA): TGTGCCAGCAGCGTGGAACAGGTGAACACTGAAGCTTTCTTT.

This clonotype came up a few times. The chain carries TRBV30 and TRBJ2-3; D is undetermined. V dropped 0 bases and J dropped 4 bases, with 8 bases sitting between them. This CDR3 spans 13 amino acids. CDR1 GTSNPN and CDR2 SVGIG come from the germline V gene (reference sequence). The CDR3 DNA reads TGTGCCTGGAGTGTAAGGGATCCAGATACGCAGTATTTT. It yields the protein CAWSVRDPDTQYF.

At least ten counts were recorded for this clonotype. The rearrangement joins TRBV3-1 to TRBJ2-3, with a weak D call TRBD1 (6 bases). This CDR3 contains 13 residues. Germline loops: CDR1 LGHDT, CDR2 YNNKEL (reference sequence). Trimming took 3 bases from V and 6 from J, leaving 10 bases between them. The CDR3 is CASSQDSPDTQYF. DNA of the CDR3: TGTGCCAGCAGCCAGGACAGCCCTGATACGCAGTATTTT.

This clonotype was detected a few times. The chain has TRBV12-3 or TRBV12-4 and TRBJ2-3, with D possibly matching TRBD2 (5 bases). Trimming pared 3 bases from V and 1 base from J, leaving 8 bases between. CDR3 length: 14 amino acids. In DNA form, the CDR3 reads TGTGCCAGCAGTTTCAGCGGTCGCACAGATACGCAGTATTTT. Translation: CASSFSGRTDTQYF.